The clone carrying this T cell receptor beta chain was observed once. In germline, CDR1 is SQVTM, CDR2 ANQGSEA. Trimming cost V 7 bases and J 5 bases, with 12 bases left between them. The CDR3 is 11 residues long. The sample originates from a study of cytomegalovirus exposure and HLA in healthy donors. Data came from immunoSEQ multiplex PCR; TCRdb stores just in-frame clones and leaves some out. The repertoire has under 50,000 clones, approximately 95% of them found once; the top ten carry 7.8%. V is TRBV29-1 and J is TRBJ2-7; D not resolved. Sequences were obtained from PBMCs. This TCR was recovered from a woman under 30 in good health and CMV-seropositive. CDR3 nucleotide sequence: TGCAGCGCCGGTTGGTTCGACGAGCAGTACTTC. Its translation is CSAGWFDEQYF.